Shown below are 7 T cell receptor beta chains from a single sample sequenced in a study of vaccination effects on CD4 cells after COVID-19. The antigens these receptors bind are not known. Ahead of sequencing, the ViraFEST assay grew antigen-specific CD4+ T cells using viral peptide pools. Following culture for roughly 10 days, CD4+ T cells were isolated. This individual tested PCR-positive for SARS-CoV-2 infection between March and December 2020. As their vaccination, participants received two doses of either BNT162b2 or mRNA-1273. Some clones are missing from TCRdb's copy, which holds only in-frame ones; the method was immunoSEQ multiplex PCR. Among about 14,000 clones, around 80% were seen once, and the ten largest hold around 17%. Sequenced material: CD4+ T cells from PBMCs cultured with SARS-CoV-2 spike peptides, taken after COVID-19 vaccination. The receptors come from a human donor who had a prior SARS-CoV-2 infection.

This clone was observed a single time. This chain uses TRBV10-3 with TRBJ2-5; the match to TRBD2 covers 10 bases. The CDR3 loop spans 16 amino acids. V lost 4 bases and J lost 1; bases outside the gene matches: 6. Germline loops: CDR1 ENHRY, CDR2 SYGVKD. CDR3 sequence (DNA): TGTGCCATCAGTGGTTCGAGCGGGGGGGCCCAAGAGACCCAGTACTTC. It translates to CAISGSSGGAQETQYF.

The table lists this clone with a count of one. The CDR3 nucleotides are TGTGCCAGCAGCCCGGGACTAGCGGGGGCCGGGGATACGCAGTATTTT. Its protein product is CASSPGLAGAGDTQYF. The chain combines TRBV7-8 with TRBJ2-3; 14 bases align to TRBD2. Per germline, CDR1 SGHVS and CDR2 FQNEAQ. The CDR3 is 16 amino acids. J gave up 6 bases and V 5 bases, and 7 bases lay outside the gene matches.

This chain joins TRBV19 and TRBJ1-5; 7 bases fit TRBD1. The ends lost 5 bases at V and 6 bases at J; junction bases unmatched: 10. Looked up from germline, CDR1 is LNHDA and CDR2 is SQIVND (reference sequence). The CDR3 runs 15 residues. The CDR3 DNA reads as TGTGCCAGTAGTGCTCAGGGGGAGGGCAGTCAGCCCCAGCATTTT. Protein sequence: CASSAQGEGSQPQHF.

V gene TRBV19 combines with J gene TRBJ1-1; possibly TRBD1 for D (5 bases). V was trimmed by 7 bases and J by 4 bases, leaving 16 bases between them. The germline gives CDR1 LNHDA, CDR2 SQIVND (reference sequence). The CDR3 spans 14 residues. This CDR3 reads CASKITGLGTEAFF. CDR3 nucleotides: TGTGCCAGTAAGATAACAGGCTTGGGCACTGAAGCTTTCTTT.

This clone was counted between two and nine times. The chain links TRBV19 to TRBJ2-2, with D hard to call. The CDR3 consists of 15 residues. The V gene's germline CDR1 is LNHDA and CDR2 SQIVND (reference sequence). Deletions cut 3 bases from V and 10 bases from J, with 18 bases between. DNA for the CDR3: TGTGCCAGTAGTATGTATTCGGCGGAGTTCGTGGAGCTGTTTTTT. Translating gives CASSMYSAEFVELFF.

The table lists this clone with a few counts. The chain joins TRBV4-3 to TRBJ2-3, with D possibly TRBD2 on 6 matching bases. The CDR3 is 16 amino acids. CDR1 and CDR2 from the germline V gene are LGHNA and YSLEER. The V gene lost 1 base and the J gene lost 1 base, with 12 bases spanning the gap. The CDR3 nucleotides are TGCGCCAGCAGCCAAGTTGTCGGGAGCGGCACAGATACGCAGTATTTT. Residues: CASSQVVGSGTDTQYF.

This clone was seen more than once but under ten times. The V and J genes are TRBV5-1 and TRBJ1-2; 8 positions agree with TRBD1. The germline V gene has CDR1 SGHRS and CDR2 YFSETQ. The CDR3 totals 14 residues. V lost 4 bases, J lost 6 bases, and 8 bases stayed unmatched. The CDR3: CASSGTPGGDGYTF. CDR3 bases: TGCGCCAGCAGCGGGACCCCAGGGGGCGATGGCTACACCTTC. The variable domain in full, completed from reference TRBV5-1 and TRBJ1-2, reads KAGVTQTPRYLIKTRGQQVTLSCSPISGHRSVSWYQQTPGQGLQFLFEYFSETQRNKGNFPGRFSGRQFSNSRSEMNVSTLELGDSALYLCASSGTPGGDGYTFGSGTRLTVV.